This T cell receptor (beta chain) came from a study of naive and memory T cell subsets. Specified treatment: skin biopsy from PPD injection site in Mantoux-positive individual. Unsorted total RNA, roughly 1 to 1,100 ng, was DNase treated before reverse transcription. Tuberculin skin test biopsies were taken where PPD was injected in Mantoux-positive people. Blood and skin TCR RNA was reverse transcribed with alpha and beta constant primers. TCRdb re-called the UMI-ligation and nested PCR reads through MiXCR, storing one row per CDR3 protein. The top ten hold under 7.5% of the sample, which has about 20,000 distinct CDR3 sequences, roughly 9% seen once. This clonotype was seen ten or more times. Germline CDR1 is SGHAT and CDR2 is FQNNGV. The V and J ends lost 5 bases and 3 bases, in that order; junction bases with no gene match: 6. This CDR3 region has 15 residues.

Specimen: skin, collected from a tuberculin skin test site. The chain uses TRBV11-2 and TRBJ2-5, with 10 bases lining up with TRBD2. This clonotype was obtained from an adult in good health. The CDR3 region is CASSPRTSGKETQYF. The CDR3 region has the DNA TGTGCCAGCAGCCCCCGGACTAGCGGAAAAGAGACCCAGTACTTC. Complete variable domain (other parts from reference TRBV11-2 and TRBJ2-5): EAGVAQSPRYKIIEKRQSVAFWCNPISGHATLYWYQQILGQGPKLLIQFQNNGVVDDSQLPKDRFSAERLKGVDSTLKIQPAKLEDSAVYLCASSPRTSGKETQYFGPGTRLLVL.